The TCR beta chain under discussion was sequenced for a study of cytomegalovirus exposure and HLA in healthy donors. The V gene end was trimmed by 11 bases and the J gene end by 0 bases; junction bases not matched to a gene: 4. CDR1 is SEHNR, CDR2 FQNEAQ, per germline (reference sequence). The length of the CDR3 is 12 residues. PCR primers comprised 60 Vbeta and 13 Jbeta primers. Assay: immunoSEQ multiplex PCR; the TCRdb copy retains only in-frame clones and omits some. The sample lists about 250,000 clones; roughly 91% were seen once. The clonotype originates from a girl aged 2-10 years in good health and CMV-seronegative. The V call is TRBV7-9, the J call TRBJ2-7, with TRBD2 identical over 7 bases. Material for sequencing was PBMCs. The CDR3 sequence: CAGGGNSYEQYF. The CDR3 DNA reads TGTGCCGGGGGGGGGAACTCCTACGAGCAGTACTTC.